This section outlines one TCR beta chain sequence together with its context. These data originate in a study of radiotherapy plus CTLA-4 blockade in lung cancer. The repertoire was sequenced with immunoSEQ multiplex PCR; TCRdb's copy has only in-frame clones and lacks some. The sample has 120,000 or so clones, 65% to 85% seen once. People whose metastatic non-small-cell lung cancer was chemo-refractory got focal radiation along with CTLA-4 blockade by ipilimumab. Germline V lookup: CDR1 LNHDA, CDR2 SQIVND (reference sequence). With V trimmed by 5 bases and J by 8 bases, 6 bases remained unmatched. The CDR3 has 13 amino acids.

The sequencing here drew on peripheral blood, taken from a patient treated with radiotherapy plus ipilimumab. V gene TRBV19 combines with J gene TRBJ1-1, with 9 bases identical to TRBD1. The sequence was collected from a human donor with non-small cell lung cancer who had a partial response to radiotherapy plus ipilimumab. CDR3 region: CASSHRGLTEAFF. The CDR3 DNA sequence: TGTGCCAGTAGTCACAGGGGGCTGACGGAAGCTTTCTTT.